This T cell receptor (beta chain) was documented in a study of human T cells and chemical hapten exposure. CDR1 and CDR2 from the germline V gene are MNHEY and SVGAGI. V lost 5 bases and J lost 1; bases outside the gene matches: 7. The CDR3 runs 17 residues. Time point in this sample: patch test 2, 6 weeks after DPC sensitization. Stated treatment: therapeutic diphenylcyclopropenone sensitization with weekly scalp DPC. Each CDR3 protein gets one entry after TCRdb re-called the RACE reads with MiXCR. The sample lists about 100,000 distinct CDR3 sequences, approximately 10% occurring once. The sequencing here drew on whole blood, taken in connection with sensitization to the hapten diphenylcyclopropenone (DPC). The J gene is TRBJ1-3, the V gene TRBV6-5; TRBD1 matches 11 bases. The sequence came from a woman in her thirties or forties with alopecia areata. Some clones in this sample may be carry-over from other donors' samples. Here the CDR3 reads CASSRTRDRGSGNTIYF. CDR3 nucleotide sequence: TGTGCCAGCAGTCGGACCCGGGACAGGGGGTCTGGAAACACCATATATTTT.